Listed here is a single T cell receptor beta chain. Authors' data handling: By means of reference gene primer amplification, nucleated cell counts were estimated. Libraries were prepared by immunoSEQ multiplex PCR; TCRdb keeps only in-frame clonotypes and omits some of them. That table gives V, J and clone size, and the DNA gave D and trimming. Altogether tens of thousands of clones are present, around 84% being singletons, with the ten largest covering over 2%. These data belong to a study of blood T cell repertoires in COVID-19. Study overall: From the United States, Italy and Spain came samples of acute and convalescent COVID-19.

The CDR3 is made up of 17 amino acids. The J segment lost 3 bases and the V segment lost 3 bases, leaving 7 bases of the junction unmatched. Germline V lookup: CDR1 LNHDA, CDR2 SQIVND (reference sequence). The rearrangement joins TRBV19 to TRBJ2-1, with TRBD2 matching over 11 bases. This receptor was obtained from a man aged 45-65 years with acute or convalescent COVID-19. Sequenced material: peripheral blood. CDR3 sequence reads: CASSMSGTSGIYNEQFF. The CDR3 DNA is TGTGCCAGTAGTATGTCCGGGACTAGCGGCATCTACAATGAGCAGTTCTTC.